This T cell receptor (beta chain) comes out of a study of cytomegalovirus exposure and HLA in healthy donors. Study background: For the approximately 400 genotyped donors, more than 65% fell within the Caucasian-associated ancestry cluster.

The study ran its PCR with 60 Vbeta and 13 Jbeta primers. Authors' processing steps: Later reanalysis found roughly 80 million unique TCR beta chains, about 11 million of them shared. This table comes from immunoSEQ multiplex PCR, and its TCRdb copy is limited to in-frame clones, with some not included. V and J calls and clone size are as listed in that table; D and trimming were resolved from the DNA. The table lists some 95,000 clones, 60% to 80% of them singletons. The sample holds a few counts of this clone. The antigen remains undetermined. Broader study findings: Later analysis found that TCR beta chains associated with HLA were more clonally expanded than other, equally common chains. A prior analysis recorded that most TCR beta V segments were productive about 87% or about 30% of the time.

With 4 bases removed from V and 5 bases from J, the gap between germline ends came to 17 bases. This CDR3 comprises 16 residues. CDR1 and CDR2 from the germline V gene are MGHRA and YSYEKL. Sample: PBMCs. The J gene is TRBJ1-4, the V gene TRBV4-1; D may be TRBD1 (6 bases). The sequence came from a female donor in good health and CMV-seronegative. The CDR3 spells CASSLGPGHLNEKLFF. The CDR3 DNA is TGCGCCAGCAGCCTGGGCCCGGGACACCTAAATGAAAAACTGTTTTTT.